This TCR beta chain was captured in a study of regulatory T cells in long-lasting Graves disease. Study-level findings and limits: Analysis covered peripheral blood alone, not thyroid tissue. Persistent patients shared 2,741 public clonotypes among themselves. Newly diagnosed patients shared fewer, at around 970. Persistent disease exhibited a predilection for TRBV28, TRBJ1-2 and TRBJ2-5.

In its sample, this clonotype was seen many times. Its target is unknown. A read error may account for a junction end that differs from germline. According to the study, TCR beta libraries were built with iRepertoire HTBI primers and CDR3-region Arm-PCR. TCRdb reprocessed the multiplex PCR reads with MiXCR, giving one entry per CDR3 protein. This repertoire shows about 430,000 distinct CDR3 sequences, 21% found once; its top ten account for approximately 15%. The germline V gene encodes CDR1 MNHEY and CDR2 SVGEGT. The CDR3 runs to 15 residues. The time point: persistent/refractory GD, antithyroid drugs over 5 years with positive TRAb. RNA from PBMCs was the source of the TCR library.

The clonotype originates from a female donor with Graves disease. The V call is TRBV6-2 or TRBV6-3, the J call TRBJ1-1; D might be TRBD1 (5 bases). The sequences come from peripheral blood mononuclear cells (PBMCs), collected when the disease was refractory, from a patient treated with antithyroid drugs. The CDR3 here is CASSDSGRMNTEAFF. CDR3 bases: TGTGCCAGCAGTGACTCGGGACGGATGAACACTGAAGCTTTCTTT.